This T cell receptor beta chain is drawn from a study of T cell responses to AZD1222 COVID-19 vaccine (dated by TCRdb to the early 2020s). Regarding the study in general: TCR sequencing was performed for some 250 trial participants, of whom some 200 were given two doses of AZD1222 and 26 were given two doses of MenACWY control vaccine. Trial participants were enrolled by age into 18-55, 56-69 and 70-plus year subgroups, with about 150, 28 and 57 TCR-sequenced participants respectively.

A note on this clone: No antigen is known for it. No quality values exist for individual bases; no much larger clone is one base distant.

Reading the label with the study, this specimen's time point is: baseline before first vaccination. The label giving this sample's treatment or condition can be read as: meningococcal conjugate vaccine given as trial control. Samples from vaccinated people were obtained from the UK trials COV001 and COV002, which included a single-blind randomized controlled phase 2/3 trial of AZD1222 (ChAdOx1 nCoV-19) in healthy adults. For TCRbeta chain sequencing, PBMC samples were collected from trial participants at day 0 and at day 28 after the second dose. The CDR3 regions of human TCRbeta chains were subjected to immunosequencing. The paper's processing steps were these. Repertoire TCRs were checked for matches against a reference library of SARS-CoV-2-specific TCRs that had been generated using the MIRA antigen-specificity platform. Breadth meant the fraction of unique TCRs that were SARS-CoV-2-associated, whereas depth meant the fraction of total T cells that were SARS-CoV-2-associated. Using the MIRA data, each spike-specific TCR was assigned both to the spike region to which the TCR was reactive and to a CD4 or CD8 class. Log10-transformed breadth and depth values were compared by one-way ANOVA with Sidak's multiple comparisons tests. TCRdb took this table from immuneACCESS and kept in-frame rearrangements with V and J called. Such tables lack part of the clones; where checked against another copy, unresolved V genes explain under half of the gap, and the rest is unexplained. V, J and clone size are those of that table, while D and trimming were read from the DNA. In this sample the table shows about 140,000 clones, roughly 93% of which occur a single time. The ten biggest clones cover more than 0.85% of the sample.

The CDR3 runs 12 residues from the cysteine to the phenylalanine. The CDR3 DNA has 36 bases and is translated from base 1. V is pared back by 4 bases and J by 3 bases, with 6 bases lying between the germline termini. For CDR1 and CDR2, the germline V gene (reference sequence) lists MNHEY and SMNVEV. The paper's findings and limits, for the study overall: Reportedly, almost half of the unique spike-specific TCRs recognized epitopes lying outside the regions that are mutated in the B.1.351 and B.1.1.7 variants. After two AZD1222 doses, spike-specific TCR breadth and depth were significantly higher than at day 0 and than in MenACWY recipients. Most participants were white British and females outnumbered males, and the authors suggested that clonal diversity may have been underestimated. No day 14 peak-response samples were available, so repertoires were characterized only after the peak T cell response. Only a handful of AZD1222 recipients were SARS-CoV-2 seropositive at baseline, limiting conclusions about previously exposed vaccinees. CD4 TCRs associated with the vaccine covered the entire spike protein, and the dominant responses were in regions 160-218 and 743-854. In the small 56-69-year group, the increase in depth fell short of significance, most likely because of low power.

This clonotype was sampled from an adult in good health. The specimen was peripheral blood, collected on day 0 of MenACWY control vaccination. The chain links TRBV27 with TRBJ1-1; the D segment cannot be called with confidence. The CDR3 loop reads CASSSIYTEAFF. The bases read TGTGCCAGCAGTTCAATTTACACTGAAGCTTTCTTT.